Following are 21 T cell receptor beta chains from one sample sequenced in a study of radiotherapy plus CTLA-4 blockade in lung cancer. Sequencing used immunoSEQ multiplex PCR; TCRdb keeps in-frame clones, though not all of them. Of tens of thousands of clones detected, 65% to 80% appear once; the ten largest clones hold approximately 7.7%. Sequenced here: peripheral blood, sampled from a patient treated with radiotherapy plus ipilimumab. These receptors were obtained from a human donor with non-small cell lung cancer who had stable disease on radiotherapy plus ipilimumab.

This clone showed up just once. In DNA form, the CDR3 reads TGTGCCAGCTCACCGGGACATATCTACGAGCAGTACTTC. Its translation is CASSPGHIYEQYF. The chain combines TRBV18 with TRBJ2-7; D is perhaps TRBD1 (6 bases). Germline assignment: CDR1 KGHSH and CDR2 LQKENI. There are 13 residues in the CDR3. V was trimmed by 3 bases and J by 3 bases, leaving 9 bases between them.

The rearrangement links TRBV7-9 to TRBJ2-4; D may be TRBD1 (5 bases). The V and J ends lost 4 bases and 2 bases respectively, with 12 bases between them. CDR3 size: 15 residues. The germline gives CDR1 SEHNR, CDR2 FQNEAQ (reference sequence). The CDR3 here is CASSSQGGSKNIQYF. The DNA of the CDR3 is TGTGCCAGCAGCTCCCAGGGTGGCTCCAAAAACATTCAGTACTTC.

V is TRBV7-6 and J is TRBJ1-3; tentatively, D is TRBD1 (6 bases). The CDR3 loop spans 16 amino acids. CDR1 SGHVS and CDR2 FNYEAQ come from the germline V gene. Trimming pared 4 bases from V and 2 bases from J, leaving 15 bases between. The CDR3: CASSSLTGRTGNTIYF. DNA for the CDR3: TGTGCCAGCAGCTCCCTTACAGGGAGGACTGGAAACACCATATATTTT.

The chain links TRBV5-1 to TRBJ1-2; perhaps TRBD1 as D (5 bases). Germline-derived CDR1 and CDR2 are SGHRS and YFSETQ. This CDR3 is built from 14 residues. Trimming took 3 bases from V and 5 from J, leaving 14 bases between them. The chain's CDR3 is CASSSQTWGYGYTF. CDR3 DNA sequence: TGCGCCAGCAGCTCCCAAACATGGGGGTATGGCTACACCTTC. The full variable domain, rest sourced from reference TRBV5-1 and TRBJ1-2, is KAGVTQTPRYLIKTRGQQVTLSCSPISGHRSVSWYQQTPGQGLQFLFEYFSETQRNKGNFPGRFSGRQFSNSRSEMNVSTLELGDSALYLCASSSQTWGYGYTFGSGTRLTVV.

This chain's CDR3 is CASSQPGTQSLLYGYTF. The DNA for the CDR3 is TGTGCCAGTAGTCAACCCGGGACTCAGTCGCTTCTCTATGGCTACACCTTC. The rearrangement joins TRBV19 to TRBJ1-2, with D possibly matching TRBD1 (5 bases). The germline V gene encodes CDR1 LNHDA and CDR2 SQIVND (reference sequence). The ends were cut back, 5 bases at V and 4 bases at J, with 23 bases in the middle. The CDR3 runs to 17 residues.

The V call is TRBV4-3, the J call TRBJ1-1; tentative D call: TRBD1 (5 bases). Germline-derived CDR1 and CDR2 are LGHNA and YSLEER. CDR3 size: 14 residues. V lost 0 bases to trimming and J lost 1 base, with 6 bases between them. The CDR3 coding sequence is TGCGCCAGCAGCCAAGACGGGGGGAACACTGAAGCTTTCTTT. The encoded protein is CASSQDGGNTEAFF.

The gene calls are TRBV5-8 and TRBJ2-5; 7 bases map to TRBD1. The CDR3 is 14 amino acids. Germline V CDR1 and CDR2: SGHTS, YDEGEE. V dropped 0 bases and J dropped 5; count of bases not matched to a gene: 4. The CDR3 spells CASSLGQQGETQYF. The CDR3 bases are TGTGCCAGCAGCTTGGGGCAACAGGGGGAGACCCAGTACTTC.

V and J are TRBV18 and TRBJ1-6; 9 nucleotides match TRBD1. This CDR3 comprises 17 residues. Germline CDR1 KGHSH, CDR2 LQKENI. With 3 bases clipped from V and 10 bases from J, the junction kept 13 bases outside the gene matches. The CDR3 DNA is TGTGCCAGCTCACCTGACTCGACAGGGGGAGGCACCTCACCCCTCCACTTT. Its translation: CASSPDSTGGGTSPLHF.

This clone was seen more than once but under ten times. V is TRBV5-8 and J is TRBJ2-7; TRBD1 is a possible D gene (6 bases). Germline CDR1 is SGHTS and CDR2 is YDEGEE. Trimming removed 5 bases at V and 3 bases at J, with 15 bases between. This CDR3 has 14 amino acids. CDR3 protein: CASRWGTLDYEQYV. Written as DNA, the CDR3 is TGTGCCAGCAGATGGGGGACATTGGACTACGAGCAGTACGTC.

The V and J genes are TRBV13 and TRBJ1-2, with 8 bases fitting TRBD1. From germline, CDR1 is PRHDT and CDR2 FYEKMQ (reference sequence). This CDR3 is built from 14 residues. V was clipped by 5 bases and J by 8 bases; unmatched bases: 10. The CDR3 DNA reads as TGTGCCAGCAGCCCCGGGACAGGCCTTGACGGCTACACCTTC. The encoded protein is CASSPGTGLDGYTF.

V usage is TRBV5-5 and J usage is TRBJ2-2, with D hard to call. CDR3 length equals 14 residues. V was trimmed by 3 bases and J by 0 bases, leaving 6 bases between them. The V gene's germline CDR1 is SGHKS and CDR2 YYEKEE (reference sequence). CDR3 nucleotide sequence: TGTGCCAGCAGCTCTAACACGAACACCGGGGAGCTGTTTTTT. Translation: CASSSNTNTGELFF.

The chain joins TRBV7-9 to TRBJ1-2; 11 positions agree with TRBD1. V dropped 5 bases and J dropped 8; count of bases not matched to a gene: 7. This CDR3 has 14 residues. Per the germline V gene, CDR1 is SEHNR and CDR2 is FQNEAQ (reference sequence). CDR3 coding DNA: TGTGCCAGCAGCCCGCTGGGACAGGGGGAGGGCTACACCTTC. Translated: CASSPLGQGEGYTF.

The chain recombines TRBV5-1 with TRBJ2-5; possible D gene TRBD2, 6 bases. V was trimmed by 3 bases and J by 4 bases, leaving 7 bases between them. CDR3 length: 12 residues. Per germline, CDR1 SGHRS and CDR2 YFSETQ. Here the CDR3 reads CASSSGVETQYF. CDR3 bases: TGCGCCAGCAGCTCGGGAGTAGAGACCCAGTACTTC.

The rearrangement uses TRBV20-1 and TRBJ1-2, with D perhaps TRBD1 (6 bases). The CDR3 runs to 11 residues. V was clipped by 7 bases and J by 0 bases, with 6 bases between them. Per germline, CDR1 DFQATT and CDR2 SNEGSKA (reference sequence). CDR3 in amino acids: CSGTANYGYTF. In DNA form, the CDR3 reads TGCAGTGGGACAGCTAACTATGGCTACACCTTC.

This chain connects TRBV11-2 to TRBJ1-1; D perhaps matches TRBD1 (6 bases). Germline V lookup: CDR1 SGHAT, CDR2 FQNNGV. The ends were cut back, 2 bases at V and 5 bases at J, with 15 bases in the middle. CDR3 size: 15 residues. CDR3 region: CASSLSGGAGTEAFF. CDR3 DNA: TGTGCCAGCAGCTTATCCGGGGGCGCAGGAACTGAAGCTTTCTTT.

V is TRBV7-8 and J is TRBJ2-4; TRBD1 aligns across 10 bases. CDR1 is SGHVS and CDR2 is FQNEAQ in the germline V gene. V lost 5 bases, J lost 0 bases, and 19 bases stayed unmatched. The CDR3 has 21 residues. DNA for the CDR3: TGTGCCAGCAGCACCCTTGGGGTCGGGACAGGGGTCGCCGTAGCCAAAAACATTCAGTACTTC. It specifies CASSTLGVGTGVAVAKNIQYF.

This clone was counted between two and nine times. The chain is built from TRBV14 and TRBJ1-3; TRBD1 matches at 8 bases. Germline loops: CDR1 SGHDN, CDR2 FVKESK. The junction had 7 bases not matched to a gene; V was cut back by 3 bases and J by 3 bases. This CDR3 spans 16 amino acids. CDR3 nucleotide sequence: TGTGCCAGCAGCCACGCGACAGGGGAAAATGGAAACACCATATATTTT. This sequence encodes CASSHATGENGNTIYF.

This rearrangement joins TRBV5-6 to TRBJ1-1; 7 nucleotides agree with TRBD1. Trimming at V came to 3 bases and at J to 5 bases, leaving 4 bases not matched to a gene. Germline loops: CDR1 SGHDT, CDR2 YYEEEE. This CDR3 spans 13 amino acids. In DNA form, the CDR3 reads TGTGCCAGCAGCTCCCACAGGGGAACTGAAGCTTTCTTT. It specifies CASSSHRGTEAFF.

The J gene is TRBJ2-7, the V gene TRBV5-1; 7 nucleotides match TRBD2. With 4 bases clipped from V and 2 bases from J, the junction kept 6 bases outside the gene matches. CDR3 length equals 14 residues. Germline CDR1 reads SGHRS; CDR2 reads YFSETQ. The DNA for the CDR3 is TGCGCCAGCAGCCCCTCGGGGGGTGCCTACGAGCAGTACGTC. Translation: CASSPSGGAYEQYV.

The chain joins TRBV5-1 to TRBJ1-2; D unresolved. Per germline, CDR1 SGHRS and CDR2 YFSETQ. CDR3 length: 14 residues. V lost 1 base to trimming and J lost 0 bases, with 7 bases between them. CDR3 sequence reads: CASSLTVANYGYTF. The CDR3 DNA is TGCGCCAGCAGCTTGACAGTAGCTAACTATGGCTACACCTTC.

The chain carries TRBV27 and TRBJ1-5; 10 bases are shared with TRBD1. CDR3 length equals 19 residues. Germline loops: CDR1 MNHEY, CDR2 SMNVEV (reference sequence). V shed 5 bases and J 0 bases; nucleotides not matched to a gene: 13. CDR3 region: CASSTRGTGAHFSNQPQHF. CDR3 nucleotide sequence: TGTGCCAGCAGTACCCGCGGGACAGGGGCGCATTTTAGCAATCAGCCCCAGCATTTT.